Following are 14 T cell receptor beta chains from one sample sequenced in a study of graft-versus-host responses after intestinal transplantation. Libraries were prepared by immunoSEQ multiplex PCR; TCRdb keeps only in-frame clonotypes and omits some of them. This sample yields 90,000 to 100,000 clones, of which 75% to 95% are seen a single time; around 0.49% belongs to the top ten. What these receptors recognize is not known. Sequenced material: unstimulated CD8+ T cells sorted from spleen or lymph node cells, taken before intestinal transplant. The receptor set was obtained from a human donor who received an intestinal transplant.

The CDR3 sequence is CASSVSGGAKNIQYF. CDR3 DNA: TGTGCCAGCAGCGTTTCGGGAGGGGCCAAAAACATTCAGTACTTC. The rearrangement uses TRBV9 and TRBJ2-4, with 8 positions matching TRBD2. The CDR3 extends over 15 amino acids. With 2 bases clipped from V and 1 base from J, the junction kept 2 bases outside the gene matches. Germline V gives CDR1 SGDLS, CDR2 YYNGEE.

The table lists this clone with a few counts. The chain links TRBV30 to TRBJ1-1; D gene uncertain. The CDR3 length is 11 residues. The V and J ends lost 7 bases and 4 bases respectively, with 10 bases between them. Germline V CDR1 and CDR2: GTSNPN, SVGIG (reference sequence). The CDR3 sequence: CASSGGTEAFF. For the CDR3, the DNA is TGTGCCTCCTCGGGAGGCACTGAAGCTTTCTTT.

The rearrangement joins TRBV6-5 to TRBJ2-1, with 9 bases identical to TRBD2. This CDR3 has 15 amino acids. Germline CDR1 and CDR2: MNHEY and SVGAGI. V shed 2 bases and J 8 bases; nucleotides not matched to a gene: 7. CDR3 region: CASSYGGGELDEQFF. The CDR3, as DNA: TGTGCCAGCAGTTACGGCGGGGGGGAGTTAGATGAGCAGTTCTTC.

The chain joins TRBV30 to TRBJ2-7, with a possible D match to TRBD2 (5 bases). In germline, CDR1 is GTSNPN, CDR2 SVGIG (reference sequence). V was pared by 2 bases and J by 2 bases, with 13 bases between. This CDR3 region has 14 residues. CDR3 in DNA: TGTGCCTGGAGTTCCCACGCGGGTACCTACGAGCAGTACTTC. Its protein product is CAWSSHAGTYEQYF.

For the CDR3, the DNA is TGTGCCAGCAGCGAAAAGCTAGCGGGGGGCGACAATGAGCAGTTCTTC. It yields the protein CASSEKLAGGDNEQFF. This sequence joins TRBV5-5 and TRBJ2-1, with 11 bases identical to TRBD2. J gave up 5 bases and V 4 bases, and 8 bases lay outside the gene matches. CDR3 size: 16 residues. Germline CDR1 and CDR2: SGHKS and YYEKEE (reference sequence).

The chain is built from TRBV7-9 and TRBJ2-7; no clear D. This CDR3 is 14 amino acids long. Germline loops: CDR1 SEHNR, CDR2 FQNEAQ (reference sequence). V was pared by 8 bases and J by 4 bases, with 18 bases between. The CDR3 DNA follows: TGTGCCAGCCGGCCTGGCGGAGACGTATACGAGCAGTACTTC. This codes for CASRPGGDVYEQYF.

This chain joins TRBV4-1 and TRBJ1-5; no definite D call. V was pared by 5 bases and J by 4 bases, with 9 bases between. CDR3 size: 13 residues. Germline V gene sequence: CDR1 MGHRA, CDR2 YSYEKL. The CDR3 here is CASSFNINQPQHF. In DNA, the CDR3 is TGCGCCAGCAGCTTCAACATTAATCAGCCCCAGCATTTT.

The rearrangement uses TRBV6-5 and TRBJ1-1; D is perhaps TRBD1 (5 bases). Germline V gene sequence: CDR1 MNHEY, CDR2 SVGAGI. The CDR3 runs to 15 residues. The germline V and J ends were trimmed by 4 bases and 1 base, with 13 bases remaining between them. The CDR3 DNA follows: TGTGCCAGCAGTTTGGGCAGGGTAGGGAACACTGAAGCTTTCTTT. This sequence encodes CASSLGRVGNTEAFF.

The rearrangement joins TRBV12-5 to TRBJ2-7; D call uncertain. Germline V gives CDR1 LGHNT, CDR2 FRNRAP. The CDR3 extends over 13 amino acids. V was shortened by 3 bases and J by 5 bases, with 11 bases between the two germline ends. As DNA, the CDR3 is TGTGCTAGTGGTTTTCACAGAGCAGACGAGCAGTACTTC. Translated, it gives CASGFHRADEQYF.

The V and J genes are TRBV4-1 and TRBJ1-1; weak D call: TRBD1 (5 bases). Trimming shortened V by 3 bases and J by 6 bases, and 8 bases separated the two germline ends. The germline gives CDR1 MGHRA, CDR2 YSYEKL. This CDR3 is built from 12 residues. CDR3 protein: CASSHPGAEAFF. CDR3 coding DNA: TGCGCCAGCAGCCACCCGGGGGCTGAAGCTTTCTTT.

The rearrangement uses TRBV29-1 and TRBJ2-1; 13 positions agree with TRBD2. Trimming took 6 bases from V and 5 from J; bases not matched to a gene: 7. Germline loops: CDR1 SQVTM, CDR2 ANQGSEA. CDR3 length: 15 residues. For the CDR3, the DNA is TGCAGCGTCGAGACTAGCGGGAGGTCCCACAATGAGCAGTTCTTC. The encoded protein is CSVETSGRSHNEQFF.

The rearrangement links TRBV30 to TRBJ2-6; D is undetermined. The V end was cut by 4 bases, the J end by 4 bases, with 2 bases between. Germline assignment: CDR1 GTSNPN and CDR2 SVGIG (reference sequence). The CDR3 has 11 amino acids. The CDR3 nucleotides are TGTGCCTGGACAGGGGCCAACGTCCTGACTTTC. This translates into CAWTGANVLTF. Together with reference TRBV30 and TRBJ2-6, the CDR3 gives the full variable domain: SQTIHQWPATLVQPVGSPLSLECTVEGTSNPNLYWYRQAAGRGLQLLFYSVGIGQISSEVPQNLSASRPQDRQFILSSKKLLLSDSGFYLCAWTGANVLTFGAGSRLTVL.

The chain combines TRBV4-1 with TRBJ2-1, with 14 bases lining up with TRBD2. The CDR3 loop spans 15 amino acids. Germline CDR1 reads MGHRA; CDR2 reads YSYEKL. V was pared by 3 bases and J by 8 bases, with 3 bases of the junction left unmatched. The CDR3 sequence: CASSQGLAGVYEQFF. CDR3 DNA: TGCGCCAGCAGCCAGGGACTAGCGGGAGTTTATGAGCAGTTCTTC.

The chain employs TRBV7-9 and TRBJ2-5; D perhaps matches TRBD2 (5 bases). V was shortened by 2 bases and J by 5 bases, with 18 bases between the two germline ends. This CDR3 contains 16 residues. Germline assignment: CDR1 SEHNR and CDR2 FQNEAQ (reference sequence). For the CDR3, the DNA is TGTGCCAGCAGCTTAAGGGTGCAGCGGCGCAGGGAGACCCAGTACTTC. It translates to CASSLRVQRRRETQYF.